The text below deals with one TCR beta chain. This specimen comes from a study of blood T cell repertoires in COVID-19. For the study at large: Material from acute and convalescent COVID-19 was sourced from the United States, Italy and Spain. The analysed material was cDNA or gDNA that came from T cells, B-cell-depleted T cells, or PBMCs.

J lost 4 bases, V lost 5 bases, and 6 bases had no gene match. CDR1 is SGHNT and CDR2 is YENEEA in the germline V gene. The CDR3 is 16 amino acids. Authors' data handling: Reference gene primer amplification yielded estimated nucleated cell counts. Sequencing was performed with immunoSEQ multiplex PCR; in TCRdb, only in-frame clones are kept and a portion is missing. D and trimming were read from the DNA, whereas the V and J calls and clone size are those reported in that table. There are 150,000 or so clones in the sample; more than 80% occur only once, and roughly 8.4% lies in the top ten. The rearrangement uses TRBV11-3 and TRBJ2-6; 9 positions agree with TRBD1. The source material was peripheral blood. This clonotype was obtained from a human donor with acute or convalescent COVID-19. The donor label of this sample is uncertain. The DNA of the CDR3 is TGTGCCAGCAGCAGGACAGGGGTAGGGGGGGCCAACGTCCTGACTTTC. Translation gives CASSRTGVGGANVLTF.